These 26 T cell receptor beta chains came from one sample sequenced in a study of cytomegalovirus exposure and HLA in healthy donors listed by TCRdb under 2017. Receptors were amplified or captured by the immunoSEQ multiplex PCR assay. For the multiplex PCR, a mixture combining 60 forward primers for TCR Vbeta segments and 13 reverse primers for TCR Jbeta segments was used. This is the immuneACCESS table as TCRdb keeps it, with only in-frame sequences that have V and J called. A part of the clones is gone; compared with another copy, unresolved V genes explain less than half, and the rest is unexplained. This sample holds about 120,000 clones; over 75% were observed only once. The ten largest clones represent 4.2% of the sample. Sequenced: PBMCs. The receptor source for this set is a male donor in good health and CMV-seropositive.

This chain joins TRBV6-1 and TRBJ2-7; perhaps TRBD1 as D (5 bases). Germline CDR1 and CDR2: MNHNS and SASEGT. Trimming shortened V by 6 bases and J by 4 bases, and 10 bases separated the two germline ends. This CDR3 is built from 12 residues. The CDR3 coding sequence is TGTGCCAGCAGGACAGCCGGATACGAGCAGTACTTC. The encoded protein is CASRTAGYEQYF.

The chain employs TRBV28 and TRBJ1-5, with D uncertain. CDR3 size: 13 residues. Germline V lookup: CDR1 MDHEN, CDR2 SYDVKM. Trimming stripped 5 bases from V and 7 bases from J, with 12 bases between. CDR3 loop: CASSPVLSQPQHF. CDR3 sequence (DNA): TGTGCCAGCAGTCCCGTACTTTCCCAGCCCCAGCATTTT.

This sequence joins TRBV5-1 and TRBJ2-1; TRBD1 matches at 8 bases. This CDR3 has 14 amino acids. In germline, CDR1 is SGHRS, CDR2 YFSETQ. V lost 0 bases, J lost 6 bases, and 2 bases stayed unmatched. The CDR3 spells CASSLGDRLNEQFF. In nucleotides, the CDR3 is TGCGCCAGCAGCTTGGGGGACAGGCTCAATGAGCAGTTCTTC.

Comments on this clone: Relative to the germline gene, one junction end is altered; a read error may explain this. V and J are TRBV15 and TRBJ2-6; 7 nucleotides match TRBD1. The CDR3 runs 16 residues. The V gene's germline CDR1 is LNHNV and CDR2 YYDKDF (reference sequence). CDR3 DNA: TGTGCCACCAGCAGGGGCGACAGGGTTGGGGCCAACGGCCTGACTTTC. Its translation is CATSRGDRVGANGLTF.

The chain uses TRBV4-1 and TRBJ2-7; 10 nucleotides agree with TRBD2. This CDR3 is built from 17 residues. CDR1 MGHRA and CDR2 YSYEKL come from the germline V gene. V shed 0 bases, J shed 3 bases, and the junction held 8 bases outside the gene matches. CDR3 coding DNA: TGCGCCAGCAGCCAAGAGAAGGCTAGCGGGGGCGTCTACGAGCAGTACTTC. Encoded protein: CASSQEKASGGVYEQYF.

The genes are TRBV5-1 and TRBJ2-7, with D perhaps TRBD1 (6 bases). Germline-derived CDR1 and CDR2 are SGHRS and YFSETQ. The CDR3 loop spans 15 amino acids. Trimming took 7 bases from V and 5 from J, leaving 22 bases between them. CDR3 DNA sequence: TGCGCCAGCGGGATTGGGGGCCCCCCTAGAAACGAGCAGTACTTC. The encoded protein is CASGIGGPPRNEQYF.

The V call is TRBV15, the J call TRBJ2-1; unclear D gene. This CDR3 is built from 15 residues. Germline-derived CDR1 and CDR2 are LNHNV and YYDKDF (reference sequence). Trimming cost V 1 base and J 5 bases, with 12 bases left between them. The CDR3 sequence: CATSRAYDTDNEQFF. In DNA, the CDR3 is TGTGCCACCAGCAGAGCATATGACACCGACAATGAGCAGTTCTTC.

The gene calls are TRBV7-2 and TRBJ1-6; D perhaps matches TRBD1 (6 bases). With 4 bases removed from V and 6 bases from J, the gap between germline ends came to 13 bases. Germline V lookup: CDR1 SGHTA, CDR2 FQGNSA. CDR3 size: 15 residues. The CDR3 loop is CASSYRDTTNSPLHF. In nucleotides, the CDR3 is TGTGCCAGCAGCTATCGGGACACTACTAATTCACCCCTCCACTTT.

The genes are TRBV2 and TRBJ1-6; 10 bases line up with TRBD1. This CDR3 is built from 13 residues. The germline CDR1 and CDR2 sequences are SNHLY and FYNNEI. V lost 8 bases and J lost 9; bases outside the gene matches: 4. CDR3 nucleotides: TGTGCCAGCGACAGGGGGCAAGGTTCACCCCTCCACTTT. Translated, it gives CASDRGQGSPLHF. Supplemented by reference TRBV2 and TRBJ1-6, the full variable domain reads EPEVTQTPSHQVTQMGQEVILRCVPISNHLYFYWYRQILGQKVEFLVSFYNNEISEKSEIFDDQFSVERPDGSNFTLKIRSTKLEDSAMYFCASDRGQGSPLHFGNGTRLTVT.

J is TRBJ1-5 and V is TRBV10-3, with 7 bases matching TRBD1. V dropped 3 bases and J dropped 1; count of bases not matched to a gene: 6. Germline V gene sequence: CDR1 ENHRY, CDR2 SYGVKD. The CDR3 consists of 16 residues. CDR3 bases: TGTGCCATCAGTGATCCGGGACAGAGGAGCAATCAGCCCCAGCATTTT. It yields the protein CAISDPGQRSNQPQHF.

The chain couples TRBV9 to TRBJ1-5, with D possibly being TRBD1 (6 bases). The CDR3 consists of 16 residues. The germline V gene encodes CDR1 SGDLS and CDR2 YYNGEE. V dropped 2 bases and J dropped 1 base, with 13 bases sitting between them. The CDR3 loop is CASSVRGLQSNQPQHF. The DNA for the CDR3 is TGTGCCAGCAGCGTCAGGGGTCTCCAGAGCAATCAGCCCCAGCATTTT.

The J gene is TRBJ1-2, the V gene TRBV5-1, with 10 bases aligning to TRBD1. This CDR3 region has 17 residues. From germline, CDR1 is SGHRS and CDR2 YFSETQ. With 4 bases clipped from V and 8 bases from J, the junction kept 17 bases outside the gene matches. In DNA form, the CDR3 reads TGCGCCAGCAGCCGCCGGGACAGGGGCCCGTTGGGAGTCGGCTACACCTTC. Translated: CASSRRDRGPLGVGYTF.

The rearrangement joins TRBV2 to TRBJ2-7; TRBD1 aligns across 8 bases. V gave up 5 bases and J gave up 0 bases; unmatched junction bases: 3. Per the germline V gene, CDR1 is SNHLY and CDR2 is FYNNEI. This CDR3 is built from 14 residues. The CDR3 DNA sequence: TGTGCCAGCAGTACAGGGGGTCCCTCCTACGAGCAGTACTTC. It encodes CASSTGGPSYEQYF.

About this clone: Other DNA sequences in the same sample also yield this CDR3. The chain uses TRBV5-1 and TRBJ1-1, with 7 bases fitting TRBD1. The V gene's germline CDR1 is SGHRS and CDR2 YFSETQ. After removal of 4 bases from V and 0 bases from J, the junction contained 3 bases not matched to a gene. This CDR3 contains 14 residues. CDR3 residues: CASSRQGMNTEAFF. The CDR3 nucleotides are TGCGCCAGCAGCCGACAGGGAATGAACACTGAAGCTTTCTTT. Full variable domain (outside the CDR3, taken from reference TRBV5-1 and TRBJ1-1): KAGVTQTPRYLIKTRGQQVTLSCSPISGHRSVSWYQQTPGQGLQFLFEYFSETQRNKGNFPGRFSGRQFSNSRSEMNVSTLELGDSALYLCASSRQGMNTEAFFGQGTRLTVV.

This clone was seen a few times. The chain combines TRBV11-2 with TRBJ2-7; D might be TRBD2 (7 bases). Germline-derived CDR1 and CDR2 are SGHAT and FQNNGV. The V and J ends lost 7 bases and 7 bases respectively, with 17 bases between them. The CDR3 consists of 13 residues. The CDR3 DNA reads as TGTGCCAGCACCCCGAGGGGGGGGAGGGAGCAGTACTTC. Its translation is CASTPRGGREQYF.

The V and J genes are TRBV2 and TRBJ1-1; D possibly corresponds to TRBD1 (6 bases). This CDR3 is 13 amino acids long. Germline-derived CDR1 and CDR2 are SNHLY and FYNNEI. Trimming took 8 bases from V and 0 from J, leaving 10 bases between them. This chain's CDR3 is CASGRGMNTEAFF. CDR3 DNA: TGTGCCAGCGGCAGGGGTATGAACACTGAAGCTTTCTTT.

This CDR3 reads CASSVENLRGNEQFF. The CDR3 DNA reads as TGTGCCAGCAGCGTAGAGAACCTTCGGGGGAATGAGCAGTTCTTC. This chain connects TRBV9 to TRBJ2-1, with D possibly TRBD2 on 6 matching bases. This CDR3 spans 15 amino acids. The germline V and J ends were trimmed by 0 bases and 7 bases, with 14 bases remaining between them. Germline CDR1 SGDLS, CDR2 YYNGEE.

The chain couples TRBV27 to TRBJ1-2, with a weak D call TRBD1 (5 bases). The CDR3 length is 16 residues. Germline loops: CDR1 MNHEY, CDR2 SMNVEV (reference sequence). The V gene lost 4 bases and the J gene lost 2 bases, with 17 bases spanning the gap. The CDR3 DNA reads as TGTGCCAGCAGTTCCCATAACGGGGGGGGGAACTATGGCTACACCTTC. Protein: CASSSHNGGGNYGYTF.

The count of this clone is one. V usage is TRBV6-5 and J usage is TRBJ1-2; D is perhaps TRBD1 (6 bases). The CDR3 sequence is 13 residues long. Between the trimmed V and J ends, which lost 7 bases and 6 bases, there was a span of 15 bases. Germline lookup yields CDR1 MNHEY and CDR2 SVGAGI. The CDR3 loop reads CASTTGPFHGYTF. The CDR3 bases are TGTGCCAGCACAACAGGGCCGTTTCATGGCTACACCTTC.

The rearrangement links TRBV11-2 to TRBJ1-3, with D unclear. Deletions cut 2 bases from V and 3 bases from J, with 5 bases between. The CDR3 is made up of 13 amino acids. CDR1 and CDR2 from the germline V gene are SGHAT and FQNNGV. The CDR3 DNA sequence: TGTGCCAGCAGCTTACAACATGGAAACACCATATATTTT. Protein: CASSLQHGNTIYF.

V and J are TRBV18 and TRBJ2-2; D is uncertain. The CDR3 length is 13 residues. V lost 0 bases, J lost 4 bases, and 3 bases lay in between. Germline CDR1 KGHSH, CDR2 LQKENI. The CDR3 DNA sequence: TGTGCCAGCTCACCACCCGGCACCGGGGAGCTGTTTTTT. Amino acid sequence: CASSPPGTGELFF.

The chain carries TRBV7-9 and TRBJ2-3; 9 bases are shared with TRBD1. Trimming cost V 5 bases and J 2 bases; bases outside gene matches: 11. Germline CDR1 and CDR2: SEHNR and FQNEAQ (reference sequence). The CDR3 is 17 residues long. The CDR3 nucleotides are TGTGCCAGCAGCGCGGGACAGGGAGGCGGGCCCACAGATACGCAGTATTTT. Translating gives CASSAGQGGGPTDTQYF.

The gene calls are TRBV5-1 and TRBJ2-5, with 11 bases matching TRBD2. With V trimmed by 4 bases and J by 4 bases, 18 bases remained unmatched. Germline values: CDR1 SGHRS, CDR2 YFSETQ. CDR3 length: 19 amino acids. The DNA for the CDR3 is TGCGCCAGCAGCCGGAACCCGACCCTTCTAGCGGGAGGTGGAGAGACCCAGTACTTC. This gives the protein CASSRNPTLLAGGGETQYF.

The J gene is TRBJ1-1, the V gene TRBV29-1; D uncertain. Germline CDR1 SQVTM, CDR2 ANQGSEA. Trimming stripped 3 bases from V and 1 base from J, with 6 bases between. This CDR3 is built from 12 residues. CDR3 DNA: TGCAGCGTTGATCAACAGAACACTGAAGCTTTCTTT. Translation: CSVDQQNTEAFF.

The chain combines TRBV7-2 with TRBJ1-2; unclear D gene. V lost 5 bases and J 3 bases, leaving 13 bases between the germline ends. The CDR3 runs 14 residues. The V gene's germline CDR1 is SGHTA and CDR2 FQGNSA. This CDR3 is CASSRYGQDYGYTF. In DNA form, the CDR3 reads TGTGCCAGCAGCCGATATGGGCAAGACTATGGCTACACCTTC.

This chain links TRBV10-3 with TRBJ1-2; D is ambiguous. In germline, CDR1 is ENHRY, CDR2 SYGVKD. This CDR3 region has 12 residues. Trimming removed 6 bases from V and 8 bases from J, with 13 bases in between. The DNA for the CDR3 is TGTGCCATCAGAGGTCTAACCGGGGGCTACACCTTC. Its protein product is CAIRGLTGGYTF.